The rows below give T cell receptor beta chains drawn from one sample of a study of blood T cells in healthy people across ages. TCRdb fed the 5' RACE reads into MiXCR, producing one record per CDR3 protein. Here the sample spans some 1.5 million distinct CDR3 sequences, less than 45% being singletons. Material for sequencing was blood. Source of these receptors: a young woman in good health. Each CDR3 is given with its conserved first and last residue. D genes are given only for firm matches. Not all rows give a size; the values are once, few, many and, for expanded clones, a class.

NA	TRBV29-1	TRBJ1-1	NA	TGCAGCGTTCTGCGTGCGGGCACTGAAGCTTTCTTT	CSVLRAGTEAFF
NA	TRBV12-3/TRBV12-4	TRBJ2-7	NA	TGTGCCAGCAGTCTCAATCATTACGGCAATGAGCAGTACTTC	CASSLNHYGNEQYF
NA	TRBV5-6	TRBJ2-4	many	TGTGCCAGCAGCGGACTTCTTAGAGGTCAAGACATTCAGTACTTC	CASSGLLRGQDIQYF
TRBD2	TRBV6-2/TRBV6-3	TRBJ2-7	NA	TGTGCCAGCAGCCGAGGCGTAGCGGGAGGTTCCCACGAGCAGTACTTC	CASSRGVAGGSHEQYF
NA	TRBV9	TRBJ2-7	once	TGTGCCGGCAGCGTAGCTCCGGGGAACGAGCAGTACTTC	CAGSVAPGNEQYF
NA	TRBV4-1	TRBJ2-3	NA	TGCGCCAGCAGCCAAGCGTTGCGTTTAGGCACAGATACGCAGTATTTT	CASSQALRLGTDTQYF
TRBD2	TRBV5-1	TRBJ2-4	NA	TGCGCCAGCAGCGAGAGGACTAGAAAAGAGACCAAGTACTTC	CASSERTRKETKYF
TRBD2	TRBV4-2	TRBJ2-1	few	TGTGCCAGCAGCCAAGCTTGGGCAGCGGGAGACAATGAGCAGTTCTTC	CASSQAWAAGDNEQFF
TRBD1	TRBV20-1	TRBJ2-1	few	TGCAGTGCCCCAAACGCCGGGACAGGGGAATACAATGAGCAGTTCTTC	CSAPNAGTGEYNEQFF
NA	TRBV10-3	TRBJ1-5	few	TGTGCCATCAGTGACGAAGGACGGTATAGCAATCAGCCCCAGCATTTT	CAISDEGRYSNQPQHF
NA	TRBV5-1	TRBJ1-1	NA	TGCGCCAGCAGCTTGGTGCCGGGGGCGGACACTGAAGCTTTCTTT	CASSLVPGADTEAFF
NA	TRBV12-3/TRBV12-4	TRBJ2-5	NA	TGTGCCAGCAGCCATATAGGGCGGCAAGAGACCCAGTACTTC	CASSHIGRQETQYF
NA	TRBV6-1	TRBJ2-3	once	TGTGCCAGCAGGGAAGGCGACTTCACAGATACGCAGTATTTT	CASREGDFTDTQYF
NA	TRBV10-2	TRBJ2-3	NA	TGCGCCAGCAGTGAGTCGGGACAACATTCAAGTACGCAGTATTTT	CASSESGQHSSTQYF
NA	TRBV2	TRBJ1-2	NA	TGTGCCAGCCGACGGACTGACCTCAACCGGGACTACACCTTC	CASRRTDLNRDYTF
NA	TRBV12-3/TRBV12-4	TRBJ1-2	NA	TGTGCCAGCAGTTTACTACAATCGGGTTATGGCTACACCTTC	CASSLLQSGYGYTF
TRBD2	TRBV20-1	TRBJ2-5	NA	TGCAGTGCGAAACTAGCGGACTCCTACAATGAGCAGTACTTC	CSAKLADSYNEQYF
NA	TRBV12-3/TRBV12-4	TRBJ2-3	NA	TGTGCCAGCAGTTTTGGGCGGATAAGCGCAGATACGCAGTATTTT	CASSFGRISADTQYF
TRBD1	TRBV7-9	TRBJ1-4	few	TGTGCCAGCAGCAAGCCGACAGGGGCTAATGAAAAACTGTTTTTT	CASSKPTGANEKLFF
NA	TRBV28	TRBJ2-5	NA	TGTGCCACCATCAAGGCACCCCAAAGCGCATGGGAGCAGTACTTC	CATIKAPQSAWEQYF
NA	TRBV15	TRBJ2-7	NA	TGTGCCACCAGCCAAGTCGACAGCTCCTACGAGCAGTACTTC	CATSQVDSSYEQYF
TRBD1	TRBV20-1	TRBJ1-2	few	TGCAGTGCTGACAGGGCGGGCTATGGCTACACCTTC	CSADRAGYGYTF
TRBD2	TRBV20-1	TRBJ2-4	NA	TGCAGTGCCATAACCGGGACTAGCGAAAACATTCAGTACTTC	CSAITGTSENIQYF
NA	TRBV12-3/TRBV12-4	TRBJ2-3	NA	TGTGCCAGCAGTTTTCTTACCAGCGGTCGGTCAGGTACGCAGTATTTT	CASSFLTSGRSGTQYF
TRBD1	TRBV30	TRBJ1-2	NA	TGTGCCTGGACGACCGGGACAGCAGCCTCTGGCTACACCTTC	CAWTTGTAASGYTF
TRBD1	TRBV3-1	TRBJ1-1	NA	TGTGCCAGCAGCCACCTGGGACAGTTGAACACTGAAGCTTTCTTT	CASSHLGQLNTEAFF
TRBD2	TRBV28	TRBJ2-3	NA	TGTGCCAGCAGTTTATACAGCGGGAGGCGGGCAGATACGCAGTATTTT	CASSLYSGRRADTQYF
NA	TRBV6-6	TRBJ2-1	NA	TGTGCCAGCAGTTACGGAGTGGGGGGGCCTATCAATGAGCAGTTCTTC	CASSYGVGGPINEQFF
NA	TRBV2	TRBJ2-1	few	TGTGCCAGCACCCGGGAGCTCAATGAGCAGTTCTTC	CASTRELNEQFF
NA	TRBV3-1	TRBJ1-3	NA	TGTGCCAGCAGCCAAGGCGAAGCTGGAAACACCATATATTTT	CASSQGEAGNTIYF
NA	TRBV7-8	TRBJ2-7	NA	TGTGCCAGCAGCTTATCCCTTGACTTACACGAGCAGTACTTC	CASSLSLDLHEQYF
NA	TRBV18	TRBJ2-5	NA	TGTGCCAGCGGAACCCCGGGTAATGAGCAGTACTTC	CASGTPGNEQYF
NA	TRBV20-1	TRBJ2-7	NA	TGCAGTGCTAGAGATCGCGACAACTCCTACGAGCAGTACTTC	CSARDRDNSYEQYF
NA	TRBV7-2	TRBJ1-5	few	TGTGCCAGCTCCGGAGGGGCGTATAGCAATCAGCCCCAGCATTTT	CASSGGAYSNQPQHF
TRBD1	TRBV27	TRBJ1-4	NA	TGTGCCAGCAGTTCGACAGGGGGGACTAATGAAAAACTGTTTTTT	CASSSTGGTNEKLFF
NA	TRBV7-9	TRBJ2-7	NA	TGTGCCAGCAGCTACGCAGACCCGACCGGAGGTGACGAGCAGTACTTC	CASSYADPTGGDEQYF
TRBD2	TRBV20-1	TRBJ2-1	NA	TGCAGTGCTAGAGGTTACCCGGAAAGACTAGCCCACTTGGAGAATGAGCAGTTATTC	CSARGYPERLAHLENEQLF
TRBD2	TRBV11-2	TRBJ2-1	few	TGTGCCAGCAGCGGCACTGCGGGAGGCGGGAATGAGCAGTTCTTC	CASSGTAGGGNEQFF
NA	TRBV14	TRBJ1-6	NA	TGTGCCAGCAGCCAAGAATCAGGGCGGAGTAATTCACCCCTCCACTTT	CASSQESGRSNSPLHF
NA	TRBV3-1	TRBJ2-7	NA	TGTGCCAGCAGCCAAGAGGCCGAGGTGGCATACAATGAGCAGTACTTC	CASSQEAEVAYNEQYF
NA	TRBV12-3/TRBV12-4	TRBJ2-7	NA	TGTGCCAGCAGTTTGGGGGAGGTAGACGAGCAGTACTTC	CASSLGEVDEQYF
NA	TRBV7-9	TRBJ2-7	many	TGTGCCAGCAGCTTAGAAAACTACGAGCAGTACTTC	CASSLENYEQYF
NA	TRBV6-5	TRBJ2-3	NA	TGTGCCAGCAGTTACTCGGGGAAAGATACGCAGTATTTT	CASSYSGKDTQYF
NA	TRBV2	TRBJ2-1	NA	TGTGCCAGCAGTGAAACCCACACCTACAATGAGCAGTTCTTC	CASSETHTYNEQFF
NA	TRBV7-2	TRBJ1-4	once	TGTGCCAGCAGCTCCCCATTGGGGCGTGGGCATGAAAAACTGTTTTTT	CASSSPLGRGHEKLFF
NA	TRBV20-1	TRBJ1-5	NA	TGCAGTGCTAGGGTTACAGGCGTGAGCAATCAGCCCCAGCATTTT	CSARVTGVSNQPQHF
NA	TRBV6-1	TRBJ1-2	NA	TGTGCCAGCAGTGAAGCGCTTCGAGCGAGCTATGGCTACACCTTC	CASSEALRASYGYTF
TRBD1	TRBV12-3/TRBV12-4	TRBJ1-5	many	TGTGCCAGCAGTTTTGGACAGGGGGGCAATCAGCCCCAGCATTTT	CASSFGQGGNQPQHF
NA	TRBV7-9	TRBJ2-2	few	TGTGCCAGCAGCTTCAACAGGAGGGGGGTATCCGGGGAGCTGTTTTTT	CASSFNRRGVSGELFF
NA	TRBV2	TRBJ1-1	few	TGTGCCAGCAGTGAAGGTGGGGGGCGAGGGACTGAAGCTTTCTTT	CASSEGGGRGTEAFF